Listed below are T cell receptor beta chains from one sample, sequenced in a study of cytomegalovirus exposure and HLA in healthy donors. Sequenced by immunoSEQ multiplex PCR; TCRdb stores in-frame clones only, minus some. Of a few hundred thousand clones in the sample, roughly 91% were seen once. The sequencing sample was made of PBMCs. The origin of the receptors is a girl aged 2 to 9 in good health and CMV-seronegative. The CDR3 runs from the conserved cysteine through the conserved F or W. A D gene is named only where the DNA matches it firmly.

j_call d_call v_call cdr3_length cdr3_aa
TRBJ2-5 NA TRBV6-5 13 CASRPGEAISQYF
TRBJ1-4 NA TRBV5-6 12 CASSSNGEKLFF
TRBJ2-7 NA TRBV6-1 17 CASSEGLGQPFTYEQYF
TRBJ2-7 TRBD2 TRBV6-1 17 CASSVVSGLGLSYEQYF
TRBJ1-5 NA TRBV19 14 CASTQNQNNQPQHF
TRBJ2-1 NA TRBV6-1 12 CASSQRRDEQFF
TRBJ2-1 NA TRBV27 13 CASSLYPSNEQFF
TRBJ1-1 NA TRBV19 13 CASTLGGQIEAFF
TRBJ2-3 TRBD2 TRBV30 14 CAWSLAGVADTQYF
TRBJ1-2 NA TRBV7-9 12 CASSLDRLTEPF
TRBJ2-1 NA TRBV10-2 16 CASSENMEGFYNEQFF
TRBJ2-3 TRBD2 TRBV15 15 CATSRDGGRTDTQYF
TRBJ2-3 NA TRBV6-5 14 CASSYMTSTDTQYF
TRBJ2-5 NA TRBV18 13 CASSPAGEETQYF
TRBJ2-5 TRBD2 TRBV5-4 16 CASSLISSGIGETQYF
TRBJ1-1 NA TRBV27 13 CASSLAGNTEAFF
TRBJ1-4 NA TRBV10-2 13 CASRAAGVEKLFF
TRBJ1-2 TRBD1 TRBV12-5 13 CASGPGTVSGYTF
TRBJ1-2 NA TRBV27 15 CASSPYPQGGHGYTF
TRBJ1-1 NA TRBV4-1 16 CASSQVGREGNTEAFF
TRBJ2-3 TRBD2 TRBV11-2 15 CASSSTSGGAHTQYF
TRBJ2-7 TRBD2 TRBV7-9 13 CASSSSGIEKQYF
TRBJ2-7 TRBD1 TRBV7-6 14 CASSLVATGAEQYF
TRBJ2-3 NA TRBV12-5 15 CASGFSTDNTDTQYF
TRBJ1-2 NA TRBV12-5 11 CASETDYGYTF
TRBJ2-1 NA TRBV10-3 15 CAISEKVNSLNEQFF
TRBJ2-2 NA TRBV11-3 15 CASSSVGAGTGELFF
TRBJ1-5 NA TRBV5-1 15 CASSLAGGSNQPQHF
TRBJ2-3 NA TRBV2 17 CASSVARREGVTDTQYF
TRBJ2-1 NA TRBV5-4 11 CASSSLNEQFF
TRBJ1-5 TRBD1 TRBV6-4 19 CASSDNRDSQIYSNQPQHF
TRBJ2-3 NA TRBV4-1 14 CASSQDSGTDTQYF
TRBJ2-5 TRBD1 TRBV27 14 CASKDRGVRETQYF
TRBJ2-5 TRBD2 TRBV4-1 15 CASSQPHREEETQYF
TRBJ1-3 NA TRBV27 14 CATRSRLSGNTIYF
TRBJ1-1 NA TRBV7-9 15 CASSLGGRGNTEAFF
TRBJ1-2 NA TRBV29-1 12 CSVEVINYGYTF
TRBJ2-1 TRBD2 TRBV11-2 18 CASSLVPSGGSSYNEQFF
TRBJ2-2 TRBD2 TRBV5-1 17 CASSSRGVRLDTGELFF
TRBJ1-4 TRBD1 TRBV15 14 CATRTQGPNEKLFF
TRBJ1-2 NA TRBV9 12 CASSVGRSGYTF
TRBJ1-2 NA TRBV30 12 CALSQGVGGYTF
TRBJ2-7 TRBD2 TRBV18 18 CASSQGTSGRAAPYEQYF
TRBJ1-6 NA TRBV6-1 15 CATTLGGDHNSPLHF
TRBJ1-2 TRBD1 TRBV19 19 CASSHPGQKVYRANYGYTF
TRBJ2-1 NA TRBV6-6 15 CASRGGATNYNEQFF
TRBJ1-2 NA TRBV6-5 13 CASSYTGSQGYTF
TRBJ1-4 NA TRBV6-5 15 CASSTTGSTNEKLFF